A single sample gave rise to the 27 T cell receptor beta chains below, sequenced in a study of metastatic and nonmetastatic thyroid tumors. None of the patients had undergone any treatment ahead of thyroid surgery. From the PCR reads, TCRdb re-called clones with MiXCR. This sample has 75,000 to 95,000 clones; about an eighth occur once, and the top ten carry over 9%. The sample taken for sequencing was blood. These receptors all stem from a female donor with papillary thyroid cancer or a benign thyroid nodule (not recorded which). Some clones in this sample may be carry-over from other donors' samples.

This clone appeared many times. The CDR3 coding sequence is TGTGCCAGCAGCTTAGTACCTCGGAATGAGCAGTTCTTC. Translation: CASSLVPRNEQFF. This sequence joins TRBV7-2 and TRBJ2-1; unclear D gene. CDR3 length equals 13 residues. In germline, CDR1 is SGHTA, CDR2 FQGNSA. Deletions cut 1 base from V and 7 bases from J, with 8 bases between.

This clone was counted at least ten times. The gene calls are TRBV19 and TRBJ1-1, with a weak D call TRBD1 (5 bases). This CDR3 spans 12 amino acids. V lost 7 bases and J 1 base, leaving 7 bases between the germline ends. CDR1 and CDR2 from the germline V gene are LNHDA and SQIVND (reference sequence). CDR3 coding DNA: TGTGCCAGTACAGGGAAGAACACTGAAGCTTTCTTT. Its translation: CASTGKNTEAFF.

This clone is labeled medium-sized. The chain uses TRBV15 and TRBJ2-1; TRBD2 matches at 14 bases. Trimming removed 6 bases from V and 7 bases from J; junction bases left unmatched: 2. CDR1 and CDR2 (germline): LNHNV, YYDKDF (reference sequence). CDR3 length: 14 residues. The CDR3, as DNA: TGTGCCACCAGGGGGACTAGCGGGAGTAATGAGCAGTTCTTC. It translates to CATRGTSGSNEQFF.

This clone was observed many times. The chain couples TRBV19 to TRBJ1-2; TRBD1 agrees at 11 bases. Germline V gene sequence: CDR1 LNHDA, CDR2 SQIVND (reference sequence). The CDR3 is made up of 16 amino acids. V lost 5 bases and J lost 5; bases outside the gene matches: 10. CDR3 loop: CASSVGRDRGGYGYTF. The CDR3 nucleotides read TGTGCCAGTAGTGTCGGCCGGGACAGGGGGGGATATGGCTACACCTTC.

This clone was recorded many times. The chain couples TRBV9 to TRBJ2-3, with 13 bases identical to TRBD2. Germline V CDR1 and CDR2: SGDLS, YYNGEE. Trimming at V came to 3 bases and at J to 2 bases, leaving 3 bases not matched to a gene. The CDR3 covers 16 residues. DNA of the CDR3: TGTGCCAGCAGCGATACTAGCGGGAGGGCCACAGATACGCAGTATTTT. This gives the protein CASSDTSGRATDTQYF.

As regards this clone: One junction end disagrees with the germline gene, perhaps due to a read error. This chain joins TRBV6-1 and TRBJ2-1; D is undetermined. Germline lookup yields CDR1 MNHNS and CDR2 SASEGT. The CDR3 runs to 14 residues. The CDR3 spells CAGSEQSTHNEQFF. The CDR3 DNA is TGTGCCGGCAGTGAACAGTCTACCCACAATGAGCAGTTCTTC.

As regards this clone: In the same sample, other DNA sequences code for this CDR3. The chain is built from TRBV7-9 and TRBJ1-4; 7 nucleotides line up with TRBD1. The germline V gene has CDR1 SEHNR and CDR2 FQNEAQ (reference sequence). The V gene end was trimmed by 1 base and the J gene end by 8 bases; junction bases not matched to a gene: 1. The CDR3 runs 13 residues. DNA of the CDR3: TGTGCCAGCAGCTTAGGAGGGGGCGAAAAACTGTTTTTT. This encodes CASSLGGGEKLFF.

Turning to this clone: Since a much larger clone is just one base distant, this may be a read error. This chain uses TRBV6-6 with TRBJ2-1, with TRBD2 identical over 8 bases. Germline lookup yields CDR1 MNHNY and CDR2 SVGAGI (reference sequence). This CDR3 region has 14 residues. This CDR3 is CASIYSGGANEQFF. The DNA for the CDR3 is TGTGCCAGCATTTACTCGGGGGGGGCAAATGAGCAGTTCTTC.

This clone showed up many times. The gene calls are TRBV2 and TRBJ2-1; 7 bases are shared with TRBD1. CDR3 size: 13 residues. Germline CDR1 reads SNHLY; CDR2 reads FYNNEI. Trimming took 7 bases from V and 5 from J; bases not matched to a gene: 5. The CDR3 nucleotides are TGTGCCAGCAACTACAGGGGAAACAATGAGCAGTTCTTC. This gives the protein CASNYRGNNEQFF.

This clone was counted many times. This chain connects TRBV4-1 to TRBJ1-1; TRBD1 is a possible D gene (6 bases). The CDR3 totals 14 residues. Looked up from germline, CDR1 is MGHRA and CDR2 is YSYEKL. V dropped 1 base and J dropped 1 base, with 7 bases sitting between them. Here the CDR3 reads CASSQVGQNTEAFF. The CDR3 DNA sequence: TGCGCCAGCAGCCAAGTGGGACAGAACACTGAAGCTTTCTTT.

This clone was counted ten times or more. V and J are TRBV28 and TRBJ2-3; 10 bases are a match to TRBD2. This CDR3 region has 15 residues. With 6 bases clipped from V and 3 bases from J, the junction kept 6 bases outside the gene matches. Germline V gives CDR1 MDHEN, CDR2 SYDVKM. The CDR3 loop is CASRLIAGGTDTQYF. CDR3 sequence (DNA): TGTGCCAGCAGGCTAATAGCGGGGGGAACAGATACGCAGTATTTT.

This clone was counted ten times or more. CDR3 DNA sequence: TGCAGTGCTCGCTCGACGGGGGAGGAGACCCAGTACTTC. Amino acid sequence: CSARSTGEETQYF. The V call is TRBV20-1, the J call TRBJ2-5; the D gene is possibly TRBD2 (6 bases). V was trimmed by 5 bases and J by 5 bases, leaving 15 bases between them. There are 13 residues in the CDR3. The germline V gene encodes CDR1 DFQATT and CDR2 SNEGSKA (reference sequence).

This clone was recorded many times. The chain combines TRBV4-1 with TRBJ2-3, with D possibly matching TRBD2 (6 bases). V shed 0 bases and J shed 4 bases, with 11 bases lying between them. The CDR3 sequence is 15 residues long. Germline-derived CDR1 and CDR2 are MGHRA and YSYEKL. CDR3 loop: CASSQDSGVADTQYF. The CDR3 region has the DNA TGCGCCAGCAGCCAAGATTCGGGGGTCGCAGATACGCAGTATTTT.

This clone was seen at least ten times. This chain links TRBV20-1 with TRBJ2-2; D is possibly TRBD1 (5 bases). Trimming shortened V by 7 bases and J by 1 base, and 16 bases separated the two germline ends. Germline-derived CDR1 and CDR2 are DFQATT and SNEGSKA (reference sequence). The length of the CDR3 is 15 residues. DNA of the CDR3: TGCAGTGTACGTTCGCAGGGTGTGAACACCGGGGAGCTGTTTTTT. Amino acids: CSVRSQGVNTGELFF.

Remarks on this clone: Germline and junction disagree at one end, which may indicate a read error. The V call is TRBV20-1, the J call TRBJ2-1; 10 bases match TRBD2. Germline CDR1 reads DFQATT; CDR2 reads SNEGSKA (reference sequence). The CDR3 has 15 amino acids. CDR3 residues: CSALTIAGGNNGQFF. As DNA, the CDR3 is TGCAGTGCCTTAACTATAGCGGGAGGAAACAATGGGCAGTTCTTC.

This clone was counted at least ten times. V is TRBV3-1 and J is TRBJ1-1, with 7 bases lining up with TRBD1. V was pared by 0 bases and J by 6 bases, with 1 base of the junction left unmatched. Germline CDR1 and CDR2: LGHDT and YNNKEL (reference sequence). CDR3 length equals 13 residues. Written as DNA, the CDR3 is TGTGCCAGCAGCCAAGATGACAGGGCTGAAGCTTTCTTT. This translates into CASSQDDRAEAFF.

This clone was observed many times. CDR3 sequence: CASSRDTRINSPLHF. The DNA for the CDR3 is TGTGCCAGCAGCAGGGACACGAGGATCAATTCACCCCTCCACTTT. The V call is TRBV5-6, the J call TRBJ1-6; the D gene is possibly TRBD1 (6 bases). Germline V gives CDR1 SGHDT, CDR2 YYEEEE. The CDR3 consists of 15 residues. V lost 4 bases and J 7 bases, leaving 15 bases between the germline ends.

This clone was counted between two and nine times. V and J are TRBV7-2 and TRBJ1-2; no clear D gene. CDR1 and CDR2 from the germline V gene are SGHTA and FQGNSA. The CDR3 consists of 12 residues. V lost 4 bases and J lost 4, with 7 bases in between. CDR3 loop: CASSSGFYGYTF. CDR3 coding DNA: TGTGCCAGCAGCTCGGGCTTCTATGGCTACACCTTC.

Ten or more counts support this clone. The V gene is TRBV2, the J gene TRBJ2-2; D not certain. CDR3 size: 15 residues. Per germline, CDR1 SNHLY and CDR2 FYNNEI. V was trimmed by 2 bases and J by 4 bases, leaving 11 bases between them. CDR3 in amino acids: CASSERAGITGELFF. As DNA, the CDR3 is TGTGCCAGCAGTGAAAGGGCAGGCATCACCGGGGAGCTGTTTTTT.

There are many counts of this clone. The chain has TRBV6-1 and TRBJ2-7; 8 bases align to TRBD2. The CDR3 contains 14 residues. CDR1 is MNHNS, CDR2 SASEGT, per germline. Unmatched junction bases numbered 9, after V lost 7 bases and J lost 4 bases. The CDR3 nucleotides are TGTGCCAGCACCCCGACTAGCGCAAAGTACGAGCAGTACTTC. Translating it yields CASTPTSAKYEQYF.

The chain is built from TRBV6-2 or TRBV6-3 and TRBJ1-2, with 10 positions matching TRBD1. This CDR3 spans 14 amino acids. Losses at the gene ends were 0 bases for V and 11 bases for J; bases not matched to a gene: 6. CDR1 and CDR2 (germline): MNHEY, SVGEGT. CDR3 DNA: TGTGCCAGCAGTTACTCGCGGGACAGGGGTTTTTACACCTTC. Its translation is CASSYSRDRGFYTF.

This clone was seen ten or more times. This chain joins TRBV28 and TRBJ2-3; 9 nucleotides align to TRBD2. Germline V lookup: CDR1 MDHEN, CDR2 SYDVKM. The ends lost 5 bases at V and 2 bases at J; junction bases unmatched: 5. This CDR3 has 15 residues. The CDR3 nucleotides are TGTGCCAGCAGTGGGACTAGCACTCTCACAGATACGCAGTATTTT. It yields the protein CASSGTSTLTDTQYF.

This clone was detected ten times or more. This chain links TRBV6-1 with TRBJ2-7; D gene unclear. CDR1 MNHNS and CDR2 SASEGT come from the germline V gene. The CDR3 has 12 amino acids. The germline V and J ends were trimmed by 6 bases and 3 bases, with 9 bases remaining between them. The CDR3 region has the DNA TGTGCCAGCAGCGACGACCGCTACGAGCAGTACTTC. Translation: CASSDDRYEQYF.

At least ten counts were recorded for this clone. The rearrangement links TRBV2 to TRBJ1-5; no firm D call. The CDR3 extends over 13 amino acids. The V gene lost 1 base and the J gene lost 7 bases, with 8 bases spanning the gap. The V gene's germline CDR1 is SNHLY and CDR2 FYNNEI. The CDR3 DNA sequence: TGTGCCAGCAGTGAAGGGTTGTGGCAGCCCCAGCATTTT. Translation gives CASSEGLWQPQHF.

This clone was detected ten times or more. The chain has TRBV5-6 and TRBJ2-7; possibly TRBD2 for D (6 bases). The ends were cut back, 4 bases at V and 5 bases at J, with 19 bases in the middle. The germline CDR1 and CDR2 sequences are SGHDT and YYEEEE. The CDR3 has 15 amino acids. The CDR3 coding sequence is TGTGCCAGCAGCCAGATGGCGGGATCCCTCGACGAGCAGTACTTC. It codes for CASSQMAGSLDEQYF.

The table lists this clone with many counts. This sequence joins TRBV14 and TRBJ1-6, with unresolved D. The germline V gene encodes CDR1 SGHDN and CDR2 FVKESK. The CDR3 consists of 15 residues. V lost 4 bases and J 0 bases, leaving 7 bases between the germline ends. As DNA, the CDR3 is TGTGCCAGCAGCCGGGGTAGCTCCTATAATTCACCCCTCCACTTT. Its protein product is CASSRGSSYNSPLHF.

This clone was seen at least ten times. The CDR3 sequence is CSARLVAGGLGEQYF. CDR3 DNA: TGCAGTGCTAGGTTGGTAGCGGGAGGGCTAGGCGAGCAGTACTTC. This chain links TRBV20-1 with TRBJ2-7; 11 nucleotides line up with TRBD2. The V segment lost 3 bases and the J segment 6 bases; nucleotides outside the gene matches: 10. CDR1 DFQATT and CDR2 SNEGSKA come from the germline V gene (reference sequence). The CDR3 extends over 15 amino acids.